This record looks at one TCR beta chain sequence and its context. The data are from a study of cytomegalovirus exposure and HLA in healthy donors. V was shortened by 7 bases and J by 3 bases, with 6 bases between the two germline ends. The CDR3 has 12 amino acids. Germline V CDR1 and CDR2: LNHDA, SQIVND (reference sequence). The PCR used 60 Vbeta and 13 Jbeta primers. Libraries were prepared by immunoSEQ multiplex PCR; TCRdb keeps only in-frame clonotypes and omits some of them. There are 150,000 to 200,000 clones in the sample; roughly four fifths occur only once, and about 4% lies in the top ten. The V call is TRBV19, the J call TRBJ2-2; maybe TRBD2 (5 bases). Sequenced: PBMCs. This TCR came from a man aged 45-60 years in good health and CMV-seropositive. This CDR3 is CASTGYTGELFF. As DNA, the CDR3 is TGTGCCAGTACGGGGTACACCGGGGAGCTGTTTTTT.